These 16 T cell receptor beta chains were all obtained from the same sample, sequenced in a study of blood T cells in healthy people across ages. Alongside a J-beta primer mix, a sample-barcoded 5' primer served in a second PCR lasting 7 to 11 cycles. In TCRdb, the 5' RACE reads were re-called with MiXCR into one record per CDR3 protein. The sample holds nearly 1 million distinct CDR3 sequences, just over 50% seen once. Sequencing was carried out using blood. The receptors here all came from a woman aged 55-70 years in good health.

In DNA form, the CDR3 reads TGTGCCAGCAGTTTAGTACAGGGGGCTCATGGCTACACCTTC. Protein product: CASSLVQGAHGYTF. The rearrangement joins TRBV28 to TRBJ1-2, with 9 bases aligning to TRBD1. Germline V gene lookup returns CDR1 MDHEN and CDR2 SYDVKM. The CDR3 covers 14 residues. V lost 2 bases and J lost 6; bases outside the gene matches: 4.

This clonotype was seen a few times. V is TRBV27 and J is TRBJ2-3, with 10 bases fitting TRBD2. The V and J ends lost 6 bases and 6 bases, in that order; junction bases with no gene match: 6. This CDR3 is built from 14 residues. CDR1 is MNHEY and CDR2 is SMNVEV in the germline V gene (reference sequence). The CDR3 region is CASRASGSLDTQYF. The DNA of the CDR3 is TGTGCCAGCAGAGCTAGCGGGAGTTTGGATACGCAGTATTTT.

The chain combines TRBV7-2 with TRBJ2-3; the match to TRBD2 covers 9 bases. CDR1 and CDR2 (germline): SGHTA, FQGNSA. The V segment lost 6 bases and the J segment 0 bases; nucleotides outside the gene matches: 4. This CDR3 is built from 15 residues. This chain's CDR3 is CASSRLADSTDTQYF. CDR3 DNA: TGTGCCAGCAGTCGACTAGCGGATAGCACAGATACGCAGTATTTT.

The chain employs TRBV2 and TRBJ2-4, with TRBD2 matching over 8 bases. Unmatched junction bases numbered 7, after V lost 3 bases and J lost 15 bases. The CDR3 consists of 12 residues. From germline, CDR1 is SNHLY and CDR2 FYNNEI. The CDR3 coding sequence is TGTGCCAGCAGTGAGTTAGGGACTAGTTCGTACTTC. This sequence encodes CASSELGTSSYF.

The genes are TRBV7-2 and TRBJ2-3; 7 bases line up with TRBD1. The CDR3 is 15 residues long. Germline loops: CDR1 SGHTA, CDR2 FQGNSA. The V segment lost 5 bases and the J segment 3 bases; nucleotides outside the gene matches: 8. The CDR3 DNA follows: TGTGCCAGCAGCCCCGACAGGGTTACGACAGATACGCAGTATTTT. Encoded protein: CASSPDRVTTDTQYF.

In nucleotides, the CDR3 is TGTGCCAGCAGCCCGGCCGGGACAGTCTCTGGAAACACCATATATTTT. This translates into CASSPAGTVSGNTIYF. This chain links TRBV5-6 with TRBJ1-3, with TRBD1 identical over 7 bases. CDR3 length: 16 amino acids. CDR1 and CDR2 (germline): SGHDT, YYEEEE. V lost 4 bases to trimming and J lost 0 bases; unmatched junction nucleotides: 7.

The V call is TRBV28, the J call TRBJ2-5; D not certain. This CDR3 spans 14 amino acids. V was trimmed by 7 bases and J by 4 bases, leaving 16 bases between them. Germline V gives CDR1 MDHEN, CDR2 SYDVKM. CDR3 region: CASIWDDAPETQYF. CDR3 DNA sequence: TGTGCCAGCATATGGGATGACGCCCCAGAGACCCAGTACTTC. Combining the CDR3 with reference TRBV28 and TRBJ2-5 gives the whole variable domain DVKVTQSSRYLVKRTGEKVFLECVQDMDHENMFWYRQDPGLGLRLIYFSYDVKMKEKGDIPEGYSVSREKKERFSLILESASTNQTSMYLCASIWDDAPETQYFGPGTRLLVL.

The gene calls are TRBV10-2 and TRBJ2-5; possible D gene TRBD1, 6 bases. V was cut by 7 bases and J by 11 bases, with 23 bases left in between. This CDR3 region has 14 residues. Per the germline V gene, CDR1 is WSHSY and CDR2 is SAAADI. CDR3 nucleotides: TGCGCCAGCAAAGAGGGACACGGTCTCGGTGAGCAGTACTTC. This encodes CASKEGHGLGEQYF.

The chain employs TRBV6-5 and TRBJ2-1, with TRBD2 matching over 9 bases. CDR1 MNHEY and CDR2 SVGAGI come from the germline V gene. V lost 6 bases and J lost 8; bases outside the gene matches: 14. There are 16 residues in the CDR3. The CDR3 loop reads CASSPPVASGMDEQFF. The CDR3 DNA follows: TGTGCCAGCAGCCCACCCGTCGCTAGCGGGATGGATGAGCAGTTCTTC.

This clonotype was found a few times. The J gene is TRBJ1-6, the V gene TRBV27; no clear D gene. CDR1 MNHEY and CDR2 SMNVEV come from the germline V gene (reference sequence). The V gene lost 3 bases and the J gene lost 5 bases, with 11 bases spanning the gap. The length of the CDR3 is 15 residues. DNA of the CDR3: TGTGCCAGCAGTTTCGATCTGCGTAATAATTCACCCCTCCACTTT. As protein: CASSFDLRNNSPLHF.

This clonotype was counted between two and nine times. Here the CDR3 reads CASSHLFGRKGEAFF. The CDR3 DNA reads TGTGCCAGCAGCCACCTGTTTGGCAGGAAGGGTGAAGCTTTCTTT. The chain links TRBV3-1 to TRBJ1-1, with D unresolved. The germline V gene encodes CDR1 LGHDT and CDR2 YNNKEL (reference sequence). V was clipped by 3 bases and J by 7 bases, with 18 bases between them. The CDR3 is made up of 15 amino acids.

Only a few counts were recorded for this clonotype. The CDR3 sequence: CASSDKLGYNEQFF. The CDR3 nucleotides are TGTGCCAGCAGTGACAAACTAGGATACAATGAGCAGTTCTTC. This chain connects TRBV6-4 to TRBJ2-1; TRBD2 is a possible D gene (5 bases). The CDR3 runs 14 residues. Looked up from germline, CDR1 is MRHNA and CDR2 is SNTAGT. The V and J ends lost 2 bases and 4 bases respectively, with 9 bases between them.

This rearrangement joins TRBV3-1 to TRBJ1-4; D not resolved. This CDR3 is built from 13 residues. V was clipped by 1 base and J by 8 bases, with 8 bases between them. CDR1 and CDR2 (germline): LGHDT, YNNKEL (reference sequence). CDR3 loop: CASSQGYLEKLFF. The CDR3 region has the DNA TGTGCCAGCAGCCAAGGGTACCTCGAAAAACTGTTTTTT.

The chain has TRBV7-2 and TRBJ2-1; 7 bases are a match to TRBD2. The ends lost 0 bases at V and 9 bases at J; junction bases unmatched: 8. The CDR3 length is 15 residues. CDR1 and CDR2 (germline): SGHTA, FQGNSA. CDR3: CASSLALAGATEQFF. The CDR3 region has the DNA TGTGCCAGCAGCTTAGCGCTTGCGGGAGCCACTGAGCAGTTCTTC.

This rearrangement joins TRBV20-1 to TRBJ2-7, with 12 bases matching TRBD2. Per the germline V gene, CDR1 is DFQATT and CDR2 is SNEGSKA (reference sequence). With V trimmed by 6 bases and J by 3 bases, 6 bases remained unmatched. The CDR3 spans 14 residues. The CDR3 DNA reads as TGCAGTGCCACCGGGACTAGCGGGTACTACGAGCAGTACTTC. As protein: CSATGTSGYYEQYF.

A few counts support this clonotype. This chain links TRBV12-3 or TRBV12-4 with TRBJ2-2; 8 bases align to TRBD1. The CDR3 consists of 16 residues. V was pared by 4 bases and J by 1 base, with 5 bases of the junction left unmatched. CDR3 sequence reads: CASSWDRPLNTGELFF. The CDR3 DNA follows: TGTGCCAGCAGTTGGGACAGGCCCTTGAACACCGGGGAGCTGTTTTTT.